These 20 T cell receptor beta chains were all obtained from the same sample, sequenced in a study of beta chain features in type 1 diabetes. Expressed TCRB transcripts were sequenced, since all the RNA that had been isolated was reverse transcribed. Measured with immunoSEQ multiplex PCR; TCRdb has only the in-frame clones, and not every one. The sample shows approximately 600,000 clones, around 11% of them seen only once. These receptors' antigens are unknown. Overall study findings and caveats: There was a moderate but significant shortening of TCRB CDR3s in all four CD4+ subsets of Type 1 diabetes patients.

The sequenced sample consisted of naive CD4+ T cells from blood. Receptors were obtained from a man younger than 45 with type 1 diabetes.

This clone was observed a few times. The gene calls are TRBV30 and TRBJ2-5; 7 bases are a match to TRBD1. V was pared by 2 bases and J by 5 bases, with 5 bases of the junction left unmatched. This CDR3 has 13 amino acids. CDR1 is GTSNPN and CDR2 is SVGIG in the germline V gene (reference sequence). In nucleotides, the CDR3 is TGTGCCTGGAGTTTGACAGGGATTGAGACCCAGTACTTC. It is translated as CAWSLTGIETQYF.

Here the CDR3 reads CASGRTGAYEQYF. Written as DNA, the CDR3 is TGTGCCAGCGGACGGACAGGGGCCTACGAGCAGTACTTC. The J gene is TRBJ2-7, the V gene TRBV27; 9 bases are a match to TRBD1. The CDR3 totals 13 residues. Trimming cost V 8 bases and J 2 bases; bases outside gene matches: 4. Per the germline V gene, CDR1 is MNHEY and CDR2 is SMNVEV (reference sequence).

The chain has TRBV7-2 and TRBJ2-1; 9 bases line up with TRBD2. The CDR3 spans 14 residues. CDR1 is SGHTA, CDR2 FQGNSA, per germline. The ends lost 4 bases at V and 10 bases at J; junction bases unmatched: 8. CDR3 DNA: TGTGCCAGCAGCTCCAGACTAGCGGTGCCCGAGCAGTTCTTC. Translating gives CASSSRLAVPEQFF. The full variable domain, in which reference TRBV7-2 and TRBJ2-1 provide the parts outside the CDR3, is GAGVSQSPSNKVTEKGKDVELRCDPISGHTALYWYRQSLGQGLEFLIYFQGNSAPDKSGLPSDRFSAERTGGSVSTLTIQRTQQEDSAVYLCASSSRLAVPEQFFGPGTRLTVL.

The rearrangement uses TRBV27 and TRBJ2-7; possibly TRBD1 or TRBD2 for D (5 bases each). The V and J ends lost 5 bases and 7 bases respectively, with 12 bases between them. This CDR3 region has 12 residues. In germline, CDR1 is MNHEY, CDR2 SMNVEV (reference sequence). The CDR3 is CASSPPGREQYF. As DNA, the CDR3 is TGTGCCAGCAGTCCCCCGGGGCGAGAGCAGTACTTC.

The J gene is TRBJ2-7, the V gene TRBV7-3; no definite D call. The CDR3 loop spans 15 amino acids. V was pared by 0 bases and J by 2 bases, with 11 bases between. The germline CDR1 and CDR2 sequences are SGHTA and FQGTGA. CDR3 residues: CASSLTGTEPYEQYF. DNA for the CDR3: TGTGCCAGCAGCTTAACGGGCACGGAGCCCTACGAGCAGTACTTC.

This clone was counted a few times. The genes are TRBV9 and TRBJ2-3; TRBD2 might be the D (6 bases). The CDR3 runs 17 residues. CDR1 and CDR2 from the germline V gene are SGDLS and YYNGEE. The V and J ends lost 0 bases and 2 bases respectively, with 16 bases between them. CDR3 coding DNA: TGTGCCAGCAGCGTAGAGGGGTTTCGGGGGTTCACAGATACGCAGTATTTT. Its translation: CASSVEGFRGFTDTQYF.

The V call is TRBV6-5, the J call TRBJ1-4; 7 bases map to TRBD1. CDR3 size: 14 residues. Germline V gene lookup returns CDR1 MNHEY and CDR2 SVGAGI. J gave up 8 bases and V 10 bases, and 13 bases lay outside the gene matches. The CDR3 is CATGSQGKGEKLFF. The CDR3 nucleotides are TGTGCCACCGGCTCACAGGGGAAGGGAGAAAAACTGTTTTTT.

Only a few counts were recorded for this clone. J is TRBJ2-1 and V is TRBV4-3, with TRBD2 matching 15 bases. Per the germline V gene, CDR1 is LGHNA and CDR2 is YSLEER. J lost 1 base, V lost 4 bases, and 5 bases had no gene match. CDR3 size: 18 residues. This CDR3 reads CASSLSGTSGGSYNEQFF. As DNA, the CDR3 is TGCGCCAGCAGCCTCTCCGGGACTAGCGGGGGGTCCTACAATGAGCAGTTCTTC.

The CDR3 DNA sequence: TGTGCCAGCAGCCGAAAAACCGGGACAGGGAGCACAGATACGCAGTATTTT. Encoded protein: CASSRKTGTGSTDTQYF. The chain is built from TRBV5-4 and TRBJ2-3; 9 bases are shared with TRBD1. CDR1 is SGHNT, CDR2 YYREEE, per germline (reference sequence). The CDR3 extends over 17 amino acids. The V segment lost 4 bases and the J segment 0 bases; nucleotides outside the gene matches: 9.

The chain employs TRBV4-2 and TRBJ2-3; 11 nucleotides agree with TRBD2. The CDR3 length is 20 residues. Germline-derived CDR1 and CDR2 are LGHNA and YNFKEQ. The V segment lost 1 base and the J segment 0 bases; nucleotides outside the gene matches: 12. CDR3 nucleotide sequence: TGTGCCAGCAGCCAAGTCGCAACTAGCGGGGGCCCCCTTAGCACAGATACGCAGTATTTT. Translating it yields CASSQVATSGGPLSTDTQYF.

This clone came up a few times. The chain recombines TRBV5-1 with TRBJ2-5, with TRBD2 as a possible D gene (5 bases). The germline CDR1 and CDR2 sequences are SGHRS and YFSETQ. Trimming cost V 0 bases and J 4 bases, with 10 bases left between them. The CDR3 has 14 amino acids. For the CDR3, the DNA is TGCGCCAGCAGCTTGGCTAGCCGGGGAGAGACCCAGTACTTC. Translation gives CASSLASRGETQYF.

The chain links TRBV5-6 to TRBJ2-5; TRBD2 might be the D (6 bases). The CDR3 runs to 14 residues. Germline lookup yields CDR1 SGHDT and CDR2 YYEEEE. Trimming took off 0 bases at V and 4 bases at J, with 10 bases between the two ends. This CDR3 is CASSLVASVETQYF. DNA of the CDR3: TGTGCCAGCAGCTTGGTGGCTAGCGTAGAGACCCAGTACTTC.

This clone has only a few counts. This chain links TRBV7-9 with TRBJ2-5; tentative D call: TRBD1 (5 bases). V dropped 3 bases and J dropped 6 bases, with 14 bases sitting between them. The CDR3 has 14 amino acids. From germline, CDR1 is SEHNR and CDR2 FQNEAQ (reference sequence). The CDR3 nucleotides read TGTGCCAGCAGCTTCGAGACAGTCGCGAAGACCCAGTACTTC. Encoded protein: CASSFETVAKTQYF.

On this clone itself: Within the sample, other DNA sequences also encode this same CDR3. V usage is TRBV20-1 and J usage is TRBJ2-7, with unresolved D. This CDR3 comprises 11 residues. With 1 base removed from V and 3 bases from J, the gap between germline ends came to 4 bases. Germline CDR1 and CDR2: DFQATT and SNEGSKA (reference sequence). For the CDR3, the DNA is TGCAGTGCTAGAGGGGGCTACGAGCAGTACTTC. This codes for CSARGGYEQYF.

The sample holds a few counts of this clone. The chain carries TRBV11-3 and TRBJ2-3, with D possibly matching TRBD2 (5 bases). Germline loops: CDR1 SGHNT, CDR2 YENEEA. The CDR3 consists of 16 residues. Trimming cost V 2 bases and J 4 bases, with 16 bases left between them. The CDR3: CASSLLAAVASDTQYF. In nucleotides, the CDR3 is TGTGCCAGCAGCTTATTGGCAGCGGTGGCCTCAGATACGCAGTATTTT.

This clone was recorded a few times. The genes are TRBV11-3 and TRBJ2-2; either TRBD1 or TRBD2 may supply D (6 bases each). Trimming left V 3 bases short and J 4 bases short, with 15 bases between. The CDR3 consists of 16 residues. The germline CDR1 and CDR2 sequences are SGHNT and YENEEA. DNA of the CDR3: TGTGCCAGCAGCTTGAAACAGGGAGGAGGCACCGGGGAGCTGTTTTTT. Amino acid sequence: CASSLKQGGGTGELFF. Complete variable domain (other parts from reference TRBV11-3 and TRBJ2-2): EAGVVQSPRYKIIEKKQPVAFWCNPISGHNTLYWYLQNLGQGPELLIRYENEEAVDDSQLPKDRFSAERLKGVDSTLKIQPAELGDSAVYLCASSLKQGGGTGELFFGEGSRLTVL.

This clone appeared a few times. The chain uses TRBV10-3 and TRBJ2-5, with 8 bases aligning to TRBD1. This CDR3 is 15 amino acids long. Trimming took 4 bases from V and 0 from J; bases not matched to a gene: 4. Germline values: CDR1 ENHRY, CDR2 SYGVKD. This CDR3 reads CAISAGQGHQETQYF. The CDR3 coding sequence is TGTGCCATCAGTGCCGGACAGGGACACCAAGAGACCCAGTACTTC.

V is TRBV30 and J is TRBJ1-4; tentatively, D is TRBD1 (6 bases). This CDR3 comprises 18 residues. Germline CDR1 reads GTSNPN; CDR2 reads SVGIG (reference sequence). V shed 4 bases and J shed 4 bases, with 25 bases lying between them. In DNA, the CDR3 is TGTGCCTGGAATCCATACTCCCGGGACACCTCCCTTAATGAAAAACTGTTTTTT. It encodes CAWNPYSRDTSLNEKLFF.

This clone has more than one count but fewer than ten. The chain links TRBV9 to TRBJ2-5; D is unclear. The J call is uncertain, as TRBJ2-7 better fits the DNA end. Germline assignment: CDR1 SGDLS and CDR2 YYNGEE. This CDR3 has 13 residues. CDR3 in amino acids: CASSAGDAYEQYF. The CDR3, as DNA: TGTGCCAGCAGCGCCGGAGATGCCTACGAGCAGTACTTC.

A note on this clone: Other nucleotide sequences from this sample produce the same CDR3. DNA of the CDR3: TGTGCCAGCAGCTTGGACGGCAACTATGGCTACACCTTC. Translated, it gives CASSLDGNYGYTF. The chain has TRBV5-4 and TRBJ1-2; D gene uncertain. CDR1 and CDR2 (germline): SGHNT, YYREEE (reference sequence). V was clipped by 0 bases and J by 2 bases, with 5 bases between them. This CDR3 has 13 amino acids.